The clone carrying this TCR beta chain occurred many times. Its target is unknown. Germline-derived CDR1 and CDR2 are SGHRS and YFSETQ. V shed 1 base and J shed 5 bases, with 9 bases lying between them. The CDR3 length is 13 residues. These data come from a study of molecular identifiers for immune sequencing clone quantification. At the level of the study: In replicates, the authors split RNA from roughly 20,000 or 100,000 naive CD8 cells five ways and sequenced four.

Methods described previously, with TCR primers listed, were used for bulk TCR libraries. MiXCR, applied by TCRdb to the PCR reads, yields one record per CDR3 protein. The table has some 320,000 distinct CDR3 sequences, 20% to 25% seen once; the top ten hold roughly 0.8%. The sorting of naive CD8 T cells used the CD8+CD4-CCR7+CD45RA+ phenotype. Overall study findings and caveats: For highly expanded clones, sizes could be underestimated when identical TCR molecules share a barcode.

The sequence came from a human donor in good health. Some libraries in this study had Jurkat cell RNA spiked in. The rearrangement joins TRBV5-1 to TRBJ2-5; D is unresolved. Sequencing was performed on naive CD8+ T cells from blood, with Jurkat cell RNA spiked in. Noted subset: FACS-sorted CD8+CD4-CCR7+CD45RA+ naive T cells. The CDR3 here is CASSLWPAETQYF. CDR3 coding DNA: TGCGCCAGCAGCTTGTGGCCGGCGGAGACCCAGTACTTC.